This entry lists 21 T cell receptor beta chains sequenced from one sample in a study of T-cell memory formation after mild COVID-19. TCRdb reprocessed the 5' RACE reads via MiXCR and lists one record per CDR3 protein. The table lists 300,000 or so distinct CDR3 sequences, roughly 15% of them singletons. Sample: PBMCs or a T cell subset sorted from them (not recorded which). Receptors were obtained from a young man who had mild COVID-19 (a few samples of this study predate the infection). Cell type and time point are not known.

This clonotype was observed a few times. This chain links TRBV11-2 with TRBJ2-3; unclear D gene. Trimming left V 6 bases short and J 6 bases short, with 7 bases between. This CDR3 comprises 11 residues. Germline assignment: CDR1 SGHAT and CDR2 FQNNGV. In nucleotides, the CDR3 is TGTGCCAGCAGTGGGTCTGATACGCAGTATTTT. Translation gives CASSGSDTQYF. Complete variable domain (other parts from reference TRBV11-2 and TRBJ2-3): EAGVAQSPRYKIIEKRQSVAFWCNPISGHATLYWYQQILGQGPKLLIQFQNNGVVDDSQLPKDRFSAERLKGVDSTLKIQPAKLEDSAVYLCASSGSDTQYFGPGTRLTVL.

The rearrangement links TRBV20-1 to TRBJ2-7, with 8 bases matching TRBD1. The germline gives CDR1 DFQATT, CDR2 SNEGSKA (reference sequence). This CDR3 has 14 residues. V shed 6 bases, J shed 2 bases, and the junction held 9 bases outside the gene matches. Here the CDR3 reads CSAKQGERAYEQYF. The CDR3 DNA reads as TGCAGTGCCAAACAGGGGGAAAGAGCCTACGAGCAGTACTTC.

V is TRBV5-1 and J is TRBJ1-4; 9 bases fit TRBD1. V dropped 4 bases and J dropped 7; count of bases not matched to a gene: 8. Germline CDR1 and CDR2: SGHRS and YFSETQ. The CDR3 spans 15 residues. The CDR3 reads CASSTGQGVSEKLFF. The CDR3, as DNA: TGCGCCAGCAGCACGGGACAGGGAGTTAGTGAAAAACTGTTTTTT.

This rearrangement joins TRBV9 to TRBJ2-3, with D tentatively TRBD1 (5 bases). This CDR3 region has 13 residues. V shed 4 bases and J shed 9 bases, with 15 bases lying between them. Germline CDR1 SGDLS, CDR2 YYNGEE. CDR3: CASSPGSAKTQYF. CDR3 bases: TGTGCCAGCAGCCCAGGGTCCGCTAAGACGCAGTATTTT.

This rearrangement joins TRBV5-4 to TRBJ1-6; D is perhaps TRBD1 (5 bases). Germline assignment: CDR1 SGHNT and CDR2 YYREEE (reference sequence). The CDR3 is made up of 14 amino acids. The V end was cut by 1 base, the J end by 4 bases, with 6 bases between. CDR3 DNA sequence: TGTGCCAGCAGCTTGACAGGATATAATTCACCCCTCCACTTT. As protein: CASSLTGYNSPLHF. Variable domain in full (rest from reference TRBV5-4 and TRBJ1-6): ETGVTQSPTHLIKTRGQQVTLRCSSQSGHNTVSWYQQALGQGPQFIFQYYREEENGRGNFPPRFSGLQFPNYSSELNVNALELDDSALYLCASSLTGYNSPLHFGNGTRLTVT.

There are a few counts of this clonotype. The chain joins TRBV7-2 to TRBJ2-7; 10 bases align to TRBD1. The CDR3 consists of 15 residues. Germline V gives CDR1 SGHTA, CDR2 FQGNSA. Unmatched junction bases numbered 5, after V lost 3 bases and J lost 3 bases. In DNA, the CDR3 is TGTGCCAGCAGCTTGCCGGGACAGGGGAACTACGAGCAGTACTTC. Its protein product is CASSLPGQGNYEQYF.

The CDR3 loop reads CASSYTGGTSPLHF. The CDR3 region has the DNA TGTGCCAGCAGCTATACAGGGGGAACTTCACCCCTCCACTTT. The chain is built from TRBV7-3 and TRBJ1-6; 8 bases line up with TRBD1. Germline trimming cut 4 bases from V and 9 bases from J; bases unmatched to any gene: 5. Germline-derived CDR1 and CDR2 are SGHTA and FQGTGA. This CDR3 comprises 14 residues.

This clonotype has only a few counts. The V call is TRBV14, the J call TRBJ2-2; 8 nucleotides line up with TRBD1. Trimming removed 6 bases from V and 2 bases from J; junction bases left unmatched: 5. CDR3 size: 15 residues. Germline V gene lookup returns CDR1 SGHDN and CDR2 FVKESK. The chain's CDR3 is CASRRTGLNTGELFF. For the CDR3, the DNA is TGTGCCAGCAGAAGGACAGGGCTAAACACCGGGGAGCTGTTTTTT.

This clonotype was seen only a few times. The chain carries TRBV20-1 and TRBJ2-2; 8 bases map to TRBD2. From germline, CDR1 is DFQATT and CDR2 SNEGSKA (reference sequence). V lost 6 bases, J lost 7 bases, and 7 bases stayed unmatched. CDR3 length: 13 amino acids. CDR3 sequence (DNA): TGCAGTGCCCTCCGACTAGCGAGCGGGGAGCTGTTTTTT. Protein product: CSALRLASGELFF.

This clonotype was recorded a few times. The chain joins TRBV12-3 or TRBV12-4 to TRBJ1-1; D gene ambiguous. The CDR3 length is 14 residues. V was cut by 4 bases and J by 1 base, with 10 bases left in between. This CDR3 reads CASSSGDSNTEAFF. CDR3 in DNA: TGTGCCAGCAGTTCTGGAGATTCGAACACTGAAGCTTTCTTT.

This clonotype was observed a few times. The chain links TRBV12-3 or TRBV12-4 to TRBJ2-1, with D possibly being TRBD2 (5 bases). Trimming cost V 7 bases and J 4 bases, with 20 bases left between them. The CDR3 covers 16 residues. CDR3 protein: CASTDALGLKYNEQFF. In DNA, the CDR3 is TGTGCCAGCACTGATGCCCTCGGACTCAAGTACAATGAGCAGTTCTTC.

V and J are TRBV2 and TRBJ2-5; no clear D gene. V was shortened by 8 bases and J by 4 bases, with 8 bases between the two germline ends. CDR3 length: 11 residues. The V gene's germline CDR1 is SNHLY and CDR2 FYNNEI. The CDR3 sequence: CASPMVETQYF. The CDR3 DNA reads TGTGCCAGCCCCATGGTAGAGACCCAGTACTTC.

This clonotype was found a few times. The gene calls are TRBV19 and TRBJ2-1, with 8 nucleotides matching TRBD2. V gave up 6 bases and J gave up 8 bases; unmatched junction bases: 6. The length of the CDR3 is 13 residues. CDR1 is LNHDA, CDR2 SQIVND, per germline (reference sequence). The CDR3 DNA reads TGTGCCAGTAGGGGCGGGAGGAGCGATGAGCAGTTCTTC. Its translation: CASRGGRSDEQFF.

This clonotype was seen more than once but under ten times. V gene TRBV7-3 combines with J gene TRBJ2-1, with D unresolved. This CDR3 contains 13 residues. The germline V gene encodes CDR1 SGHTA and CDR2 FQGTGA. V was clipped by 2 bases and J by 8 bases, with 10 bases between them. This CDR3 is CASSLVGVDEQFF. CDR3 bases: TGTGCCAGCAGCTTAGTAGGAGTGGATGAGCAGTTCTTC.

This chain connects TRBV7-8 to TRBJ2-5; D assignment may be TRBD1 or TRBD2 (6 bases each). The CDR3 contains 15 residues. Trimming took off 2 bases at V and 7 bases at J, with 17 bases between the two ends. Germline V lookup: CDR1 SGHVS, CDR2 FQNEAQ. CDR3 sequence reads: CASSLRGAYSGTQYF. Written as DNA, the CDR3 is TGTGCCAGCAGCTTAAGGGGGGCCTACAGTGGGACCCAGTACTTC.

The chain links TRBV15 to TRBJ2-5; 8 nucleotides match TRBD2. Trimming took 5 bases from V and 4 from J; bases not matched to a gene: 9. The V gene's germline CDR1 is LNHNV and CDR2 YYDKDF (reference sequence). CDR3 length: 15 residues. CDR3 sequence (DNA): TGTGCCACCAGCTCTCGGGGGGGACGAGGAGAGACCCAGTACTTC. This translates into CATSSRGGRGETQYF.

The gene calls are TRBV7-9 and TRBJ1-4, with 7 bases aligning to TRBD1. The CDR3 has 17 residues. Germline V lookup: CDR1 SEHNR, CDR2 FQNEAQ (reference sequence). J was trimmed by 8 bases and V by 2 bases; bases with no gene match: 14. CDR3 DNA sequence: TGTGCCAGCAGCTTACCGTGGACAGGCCAAGGAAAGGAAAAACTGTTTTTT. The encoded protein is CASSLPWTGQGKEKLFF.

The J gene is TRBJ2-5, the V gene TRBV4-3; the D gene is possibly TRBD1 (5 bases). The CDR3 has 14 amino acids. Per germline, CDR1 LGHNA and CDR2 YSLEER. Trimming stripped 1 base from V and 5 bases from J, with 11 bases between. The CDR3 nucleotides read TGCGCCAGCAGCCAAGGATATAGGGGCGAGACCCAGTACTTC. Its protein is CASSQGYRGETQYF.

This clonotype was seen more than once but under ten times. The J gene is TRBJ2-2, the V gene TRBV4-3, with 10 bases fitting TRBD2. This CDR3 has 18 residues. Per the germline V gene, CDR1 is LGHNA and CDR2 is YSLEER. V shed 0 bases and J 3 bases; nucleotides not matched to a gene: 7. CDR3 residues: CASSQEAWTSGYTGELFF. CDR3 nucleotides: TGCGCCAGCAGCCAAGAAGCCTGGACTAGCGGATACACCGGGGAGCTGTTTTTT.

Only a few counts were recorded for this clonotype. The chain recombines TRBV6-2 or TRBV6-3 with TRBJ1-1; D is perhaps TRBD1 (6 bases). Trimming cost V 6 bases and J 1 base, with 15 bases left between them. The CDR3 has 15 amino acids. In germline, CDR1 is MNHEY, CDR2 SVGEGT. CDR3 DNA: TGTGCCAGCAGCTTTCCTACAGGGACGAACACTGAAGCTTTCTTT. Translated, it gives CASSFPTGTNTEAFF.

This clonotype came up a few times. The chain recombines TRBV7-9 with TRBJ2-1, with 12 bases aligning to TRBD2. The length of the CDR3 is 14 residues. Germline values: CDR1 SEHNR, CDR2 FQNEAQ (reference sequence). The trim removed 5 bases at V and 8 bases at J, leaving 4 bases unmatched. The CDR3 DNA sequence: TGTGCCAGCAGCCCTAGCGGGGGGGTCGATGAGCAGTTCTTC. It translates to CASSPSGGVDEQFF.